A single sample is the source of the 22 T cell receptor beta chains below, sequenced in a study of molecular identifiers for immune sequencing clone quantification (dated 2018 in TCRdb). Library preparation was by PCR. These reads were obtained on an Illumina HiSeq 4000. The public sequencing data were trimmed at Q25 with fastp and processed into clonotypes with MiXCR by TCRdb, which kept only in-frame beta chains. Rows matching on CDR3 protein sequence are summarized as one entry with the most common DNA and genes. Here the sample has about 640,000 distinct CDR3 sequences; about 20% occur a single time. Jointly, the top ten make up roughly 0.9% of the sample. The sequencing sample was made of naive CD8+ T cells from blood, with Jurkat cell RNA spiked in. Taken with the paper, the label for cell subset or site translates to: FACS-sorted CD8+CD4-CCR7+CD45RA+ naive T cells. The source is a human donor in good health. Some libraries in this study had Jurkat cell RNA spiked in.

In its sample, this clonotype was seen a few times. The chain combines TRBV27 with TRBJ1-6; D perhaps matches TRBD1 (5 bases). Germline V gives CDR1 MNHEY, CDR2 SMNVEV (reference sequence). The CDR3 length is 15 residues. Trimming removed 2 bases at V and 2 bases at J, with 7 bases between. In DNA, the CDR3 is TGTGCCAGCAGTTTACAGGGCCCCTATAATTCACCCCTCCACTTT. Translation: CASSLQGPYNSPLHF.

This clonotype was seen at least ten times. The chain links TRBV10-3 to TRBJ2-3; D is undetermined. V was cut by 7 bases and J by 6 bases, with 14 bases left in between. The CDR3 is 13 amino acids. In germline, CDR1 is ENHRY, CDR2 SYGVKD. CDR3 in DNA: TGTGCCATCACCCGAGCCCCCCGGGATACGCAGTATTTT. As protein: CAITRAPRDTQYF.

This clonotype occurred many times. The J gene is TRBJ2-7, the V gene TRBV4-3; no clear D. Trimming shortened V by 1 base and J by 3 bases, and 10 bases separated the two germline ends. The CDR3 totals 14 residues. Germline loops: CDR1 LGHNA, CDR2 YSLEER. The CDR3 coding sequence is TGCGCCAGCAGCCAAGGGGCCGGCGGCTACGAGCAGTACTTC. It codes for CASSQGAGGYEQYF.

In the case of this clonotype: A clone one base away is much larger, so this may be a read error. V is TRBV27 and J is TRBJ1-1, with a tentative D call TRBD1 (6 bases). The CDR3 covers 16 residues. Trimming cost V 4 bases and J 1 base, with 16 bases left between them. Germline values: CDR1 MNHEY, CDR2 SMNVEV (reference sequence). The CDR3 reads CASSSPRRGANTEAFF. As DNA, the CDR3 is TGTGCCAGCAGTTCCCCTCGGCGGGGGGCGAACACTGAAGCTTTCTTT.

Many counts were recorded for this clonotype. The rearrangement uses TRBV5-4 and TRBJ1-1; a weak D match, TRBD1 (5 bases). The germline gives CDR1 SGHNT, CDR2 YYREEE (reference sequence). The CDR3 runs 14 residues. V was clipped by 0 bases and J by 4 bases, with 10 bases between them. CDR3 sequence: CASSLAPGGTEAFF. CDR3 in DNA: TGTGCCAGCAGCTTGGCTCCCGGGGGCACTGAAGCTTTCTTT. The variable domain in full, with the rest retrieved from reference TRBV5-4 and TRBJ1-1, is ETGVTQSPTHLIKTRGQQVTLRCSSQSGHNTVSWYQQALGQGPQFIFQYYREEENGRGNFPPRFSGLQFPNYSSELNVNALELDDSALYLCASSLAPGGTEAFFGQGTRLTVV.

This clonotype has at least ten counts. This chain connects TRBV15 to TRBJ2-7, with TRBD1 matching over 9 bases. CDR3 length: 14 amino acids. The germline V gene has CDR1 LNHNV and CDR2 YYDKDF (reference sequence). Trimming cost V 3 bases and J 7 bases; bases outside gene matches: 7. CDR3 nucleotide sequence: TGTGCCACCAGCAGCCGGACAGGGGTGAGGGAGCAGTACTTC. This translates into CATSSRTGVREQYF.

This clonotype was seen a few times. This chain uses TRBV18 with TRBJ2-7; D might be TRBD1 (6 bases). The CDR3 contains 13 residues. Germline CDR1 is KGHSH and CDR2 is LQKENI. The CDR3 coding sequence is TGTGCTACGTCAGACAGGTCCTCCTACGAGCAGTACTTC. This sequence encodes CATSDRSSYEQYF.

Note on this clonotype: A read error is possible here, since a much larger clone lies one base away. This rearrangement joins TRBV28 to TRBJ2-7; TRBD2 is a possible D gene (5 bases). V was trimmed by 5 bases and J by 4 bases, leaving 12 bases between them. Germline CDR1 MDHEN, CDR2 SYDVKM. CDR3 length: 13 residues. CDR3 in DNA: TGTGCCAGCAGTACACGGGGTTTTTACGAGCAGTACTTC. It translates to CASSTRGFYEQYF.

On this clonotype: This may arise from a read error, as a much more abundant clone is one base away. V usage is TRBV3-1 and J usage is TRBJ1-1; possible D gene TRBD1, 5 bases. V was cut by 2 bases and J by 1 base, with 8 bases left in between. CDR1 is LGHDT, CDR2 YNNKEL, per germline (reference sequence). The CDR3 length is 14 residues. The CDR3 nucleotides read TGTGCCAGCAGCCAATACGGGGGGAACACTGAAGCTTTCTTT. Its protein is CASSQYGGNTEAFF.

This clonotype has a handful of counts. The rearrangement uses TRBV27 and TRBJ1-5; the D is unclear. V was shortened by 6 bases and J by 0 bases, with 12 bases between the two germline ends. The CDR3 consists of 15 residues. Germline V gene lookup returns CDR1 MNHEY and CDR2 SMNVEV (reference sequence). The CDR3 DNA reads TGTGCCAGCAGATCAGACAAGTATAGCAATCAGCCCCAGCATTTT. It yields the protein CASRSDKYSNQPQHF.

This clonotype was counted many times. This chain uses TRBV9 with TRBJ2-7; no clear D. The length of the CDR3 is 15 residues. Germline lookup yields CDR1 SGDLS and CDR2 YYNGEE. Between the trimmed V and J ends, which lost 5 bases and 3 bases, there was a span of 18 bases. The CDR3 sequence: CASRDPAKTRYEQYF. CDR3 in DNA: TGTGCCAGCAGGGATCCGGCCAAAACTCGCTACGAGCAGTACTTC.

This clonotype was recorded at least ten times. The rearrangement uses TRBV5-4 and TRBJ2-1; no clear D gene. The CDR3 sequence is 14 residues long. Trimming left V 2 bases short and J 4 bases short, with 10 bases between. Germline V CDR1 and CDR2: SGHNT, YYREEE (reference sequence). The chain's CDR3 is CASSFRASYNEQFF. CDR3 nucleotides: TGTGCCAGCAGCTTCCGGGCGTCGTACAATGAGCAGTTCTTC.

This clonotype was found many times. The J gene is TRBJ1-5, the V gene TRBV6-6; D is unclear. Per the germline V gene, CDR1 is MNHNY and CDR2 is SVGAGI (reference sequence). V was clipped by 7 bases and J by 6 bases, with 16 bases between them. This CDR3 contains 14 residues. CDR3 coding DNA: TGTGCCAGCACCTTACCGGGTGTTGGTCAGCCCCAGCATTTT. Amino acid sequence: CASTLPGVGQPQHF.

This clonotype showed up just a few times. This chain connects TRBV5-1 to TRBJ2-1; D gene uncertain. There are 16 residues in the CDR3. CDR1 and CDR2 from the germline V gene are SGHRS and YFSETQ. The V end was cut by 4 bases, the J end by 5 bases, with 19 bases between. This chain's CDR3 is CASSPRPARNNNEQFF. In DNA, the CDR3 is TGCGCCAGCAGCCCGCGCCCTGCCCGAAATAACAATGAGCAGTTCTTC.

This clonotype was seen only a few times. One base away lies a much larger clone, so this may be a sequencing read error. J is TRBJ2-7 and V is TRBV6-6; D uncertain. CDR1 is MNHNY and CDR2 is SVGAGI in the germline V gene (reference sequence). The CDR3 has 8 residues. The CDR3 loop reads CAGPLCLF. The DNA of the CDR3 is TGTGCCGGTCCACTTTGTCTCTTC.

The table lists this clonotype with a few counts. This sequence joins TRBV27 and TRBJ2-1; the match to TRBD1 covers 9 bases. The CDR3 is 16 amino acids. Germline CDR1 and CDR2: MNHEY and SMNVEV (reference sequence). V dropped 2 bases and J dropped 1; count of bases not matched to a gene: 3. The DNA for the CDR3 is TGTGCCAGCAGTTTAAGTGGACAGGGGTCCTACAATGAGCAGTTCTTC. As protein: CASSLSGQGSYNEQFF.

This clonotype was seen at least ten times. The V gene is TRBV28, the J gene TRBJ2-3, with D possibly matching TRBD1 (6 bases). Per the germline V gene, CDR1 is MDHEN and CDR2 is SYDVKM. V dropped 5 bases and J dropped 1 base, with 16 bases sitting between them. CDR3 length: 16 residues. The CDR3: CASSDIGGAGTDTQYF. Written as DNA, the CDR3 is TGTGCCAGCAGTGACATTGGGGGCGCGGGCACAGATACGCAGTATTTT.

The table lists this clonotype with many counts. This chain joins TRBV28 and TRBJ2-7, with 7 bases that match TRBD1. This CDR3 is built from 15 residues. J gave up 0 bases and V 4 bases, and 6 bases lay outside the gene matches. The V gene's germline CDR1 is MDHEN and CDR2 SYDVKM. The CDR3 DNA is TGTGCCAGCAGTTCCCTGGGGACAGACTCCTACGAGCAGTACTTC. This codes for CASSSLGTDSYEQYF.

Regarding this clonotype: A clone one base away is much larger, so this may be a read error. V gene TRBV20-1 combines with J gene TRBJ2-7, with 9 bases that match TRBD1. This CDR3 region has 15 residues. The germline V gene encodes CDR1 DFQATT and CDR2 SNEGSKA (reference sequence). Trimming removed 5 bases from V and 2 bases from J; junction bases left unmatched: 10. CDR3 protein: CSAGSRDRATYEQYF. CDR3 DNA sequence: TGCAGTGCTGGTAGCCGGGACAGGGCGACCTACGAGCAGTACTTC.

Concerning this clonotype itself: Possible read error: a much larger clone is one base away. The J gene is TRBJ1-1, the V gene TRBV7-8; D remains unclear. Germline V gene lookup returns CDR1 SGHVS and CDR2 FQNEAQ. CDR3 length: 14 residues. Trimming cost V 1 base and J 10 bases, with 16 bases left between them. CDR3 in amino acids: CASSLGTQSPGAFF. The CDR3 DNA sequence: TGTGCCAGCAGCTTAGGCACGCAATCCCCCGGAGCTTTCTTT.

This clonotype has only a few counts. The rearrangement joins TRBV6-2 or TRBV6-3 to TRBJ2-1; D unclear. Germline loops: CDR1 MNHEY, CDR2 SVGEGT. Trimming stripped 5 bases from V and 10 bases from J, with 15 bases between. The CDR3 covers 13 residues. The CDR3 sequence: CASSPDNADEQFF. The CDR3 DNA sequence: TGTGCCAGCAGTCCCGACAACGCCGACGAGCAGTTCTTC.

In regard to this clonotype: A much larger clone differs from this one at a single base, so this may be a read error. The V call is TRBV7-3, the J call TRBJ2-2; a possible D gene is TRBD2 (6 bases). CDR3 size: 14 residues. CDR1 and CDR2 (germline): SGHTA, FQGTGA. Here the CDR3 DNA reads TGTGCCAGCAGCTATCTAGAGAACACCGGGGGGCTGTTTTTT. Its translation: CASSYLENTGGLFF.